The T cell receptor beta chain under discussion was sequenced for a study of shared clonotypes between healthy human individuals (dated by TCRdb to 2020 to 2021). In terms of the full investigation: The cohort comprised two women and a few men aged 18 to 49 years. To estimate repertoire size and how much clonotype sharing occurs between individuals, the study deeply sequenced the blood TCR repertoires of several healthy adults. Between about 0.85 and 10 billion PBMCs per donor were obtained by leukapheresis. To increase sequencing depth and limit assay-specific biases, different laboratories used diverse techniques to prepare libraries and sequence TCR repertoires. For each donor, CD4 naive and CD4 memory were each run on three plates, CD8 naive on two plates, and CD8 memory on one plate.

CDR1 and CDR2, looked up from the germline V gene, are SNHLY and FYNNEI. Relative to germline, V is 1 base shorter and J is 5 bases shorter, with 12 bases between their ends. The CDR3 contains 14 residues, cysteine and phenylalanine counted. Only the CDR3 region is kept as DNA, spanning 42 bases read in frame from base 1. What the authors observed across the whole study: The genetic and exposure-history diversity represented was limited by the small number of donors. When a handful of donors were compared, the shared fraction of clonotypes was about 5% for naive CD4, around 3.5% for naive CD8, more than 2% for memory CD4, and 0.35% to 0.5% for memory CD8. Estimated clonotype richness was generally larger for naive than for memory subsets. Sampling was limited to blood, and TCR repertoires in tissue likely differ from TCR repertoires in blood. Compared with non-shared clonotypes, clonotypes shared by all four sorted-subset donors had higher generation probabilities. Rarefaction of sorted-subset datasets indicated incomplete sequencing despite the large sequencing depth. Pairwise subsampling led to the expectation that sequencing depth would affect the degree of clonotype sharing among donors.

On this clone: Its antigen remains undetermined. Per-base quality was not reported, and no clone a single base away is much larger than it.

CD8 naive samples were CD45RO-negative cells positively selected for CCR7, giving a CD45RA+CCR7+ population that excluded TemRA cells. Healthy HIV-negative adults with no recently reported acute infections or vaccinations were included as donors. Only Caucasian adults living in Nashville, Tennessee, USA were represented among the donors. Blood was collected by leukapheresis, and PBMCs were isolated by Ficoll-Histopaque density gradient centrifugation and then cryopreserved in liquid nitrogen vapor phase. Purity and quantity of every magnetically sorted T cell population were checked by analytical flow cytometry. From each sorted fraction, genomic DNA was isolated and quantified by UV absorbance on a Nanodrop 2000c. Using the deep immunoSEQ assay, multiplex PCR amplified TCR CDR3 regions from genomic DNA. Extracted genomic DNA from each cell subset was spread evenly across all wells of several immunoSEQ 96-well plates, with each plate serving as a replicate. For sorted subsets, each replicate PCR was loaded with roughly 190 ng genomic DNA, equivalent to 30,000 or so T cell genomes. Purified libraries were quantified with a Qubit 3.0 fluorometer, sized on a Bioanalyzer 2100, and re-quantified with the KAPA Library Quantification kit. Every immunoSEQ 96-well plate was sequenced on a separate single-read 150-cycle Illumina NextSeq 550 flow cell. The study's processing was this. Because the immunoSEQ output held only junctional sequences and lacked quality scores, the filtering could not match the filtering applied to full-length reads. Sequences were annotated with PyIR, a Python wrapper for IgBLAST v1.9, using IMGT germline references to assign V/J genes and CDR3. Reads with weak V/J assignments (E-value above 1e-6), missing CDR3, stop codons, out-of-frame junctions, or ambiguous translated residues were removed. V3J clonotypes were defined as sequences sharing an identical inferred V gene, J gene, and CDR3 amino acid sequence. To compute the percentage overlap between repertoires, the number of shared unique clonotypes was divided by the size of the smaller repertoire. Repertoire richness was assessed with RTK rarefaction, the Chao1 estimator, and Recon v2.1 estimates of unobserved clonotypes. Generation probabilities were computed with OLGA for all TCRbeta clonotypes obtained by the gDNA method from several donors. TCRdb holds this immuneACCESS table with in-frame rearrangements only. Some clones are missing; in checked studies, unresolved V genes explain under half, and the rest has no known cause. D and trimming were read from the DNA, whereas the V and J calls and clone size are those reported in that table. The sample table contains roughly 2,000,000 clones; only one count was recorded for approximately 92% of them. The ten largest clones take up approximately 1.6% of the sample.

This sequence originates from a man younger than 35 in good health. Some clones in this sample may be carry-over from other donors' samples. Source material: naive CD8+ T cells from PBMCs. This sample's cell subset or site label indicates: CD45RA+CCR7+. Recombination linked TRBV2 to TRBJ2-7; the best D guess is TRBD2, with 5 bases matching. In nucleotide form, the sequence is TGTGCCAGCAGTGAAGGGGGTAGGGAGAACGAGCAGTACTTC. Translated, this gives CASSEGGRENEQYF.